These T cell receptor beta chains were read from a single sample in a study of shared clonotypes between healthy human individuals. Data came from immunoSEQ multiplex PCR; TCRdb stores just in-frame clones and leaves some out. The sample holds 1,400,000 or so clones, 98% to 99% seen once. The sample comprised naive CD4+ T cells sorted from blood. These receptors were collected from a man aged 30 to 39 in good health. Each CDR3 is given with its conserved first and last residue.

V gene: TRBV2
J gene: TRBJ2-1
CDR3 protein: CASSQREGTPEQFF

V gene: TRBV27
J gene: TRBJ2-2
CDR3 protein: CASSLSRPNAGELFF

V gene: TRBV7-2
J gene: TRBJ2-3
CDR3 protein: CASSSGEGGTDTQYF

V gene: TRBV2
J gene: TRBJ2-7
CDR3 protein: CASTRNEVSEQYF

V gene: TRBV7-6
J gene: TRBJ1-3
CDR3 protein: CASSLFSPPTGVSGNTIYF

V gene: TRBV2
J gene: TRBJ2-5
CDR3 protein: CATKGSGGWETQYF

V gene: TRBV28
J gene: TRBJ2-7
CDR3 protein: CASTNTLSYEQYF

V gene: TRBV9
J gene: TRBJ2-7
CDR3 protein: CASSPATGSEQYF

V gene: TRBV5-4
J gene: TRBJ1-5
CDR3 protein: CASSPGPGIGQPQHF

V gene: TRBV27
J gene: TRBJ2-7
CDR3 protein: CASSLIWGKSYEQYF

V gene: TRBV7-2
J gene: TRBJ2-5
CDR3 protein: CASSLGTGRVEETQYF

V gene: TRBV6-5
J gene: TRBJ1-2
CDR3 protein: CASRLRDRWNYGYTF

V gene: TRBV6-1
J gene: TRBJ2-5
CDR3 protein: CASSGRPEQETQYF

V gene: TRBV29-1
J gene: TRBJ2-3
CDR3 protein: CSVAKGTSEADTQYF

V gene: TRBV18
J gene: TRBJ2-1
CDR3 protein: CASSPPGPSVYNEQFF

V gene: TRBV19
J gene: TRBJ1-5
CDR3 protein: CASSTDRGPRQPQHF

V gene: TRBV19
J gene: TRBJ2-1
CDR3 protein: CASSIGDARTAKMQQFF

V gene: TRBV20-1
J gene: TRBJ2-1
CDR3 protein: CRTGDYNEQFF

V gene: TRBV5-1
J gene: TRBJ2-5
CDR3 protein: CASSGGTSGGETQYF

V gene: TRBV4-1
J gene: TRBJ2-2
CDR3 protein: CASSQGTGGLSTGELFF

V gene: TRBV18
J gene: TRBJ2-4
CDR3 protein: CASSPDRPKNIQYF

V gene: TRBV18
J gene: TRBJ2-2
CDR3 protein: CASSPLLGRDTGELFF

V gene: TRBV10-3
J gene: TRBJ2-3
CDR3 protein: CAISEGTDTQYF

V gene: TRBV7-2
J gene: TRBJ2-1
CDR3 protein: CASSLSTGAGEQFF

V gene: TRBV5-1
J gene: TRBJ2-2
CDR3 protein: CASSITGAATGELFF

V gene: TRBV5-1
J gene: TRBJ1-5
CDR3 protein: CASSPSGFANQPQHF

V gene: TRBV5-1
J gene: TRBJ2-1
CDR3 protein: CASSFGTLNEQFF

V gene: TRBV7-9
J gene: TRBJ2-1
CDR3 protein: CASSLGTSSSYNEQFF

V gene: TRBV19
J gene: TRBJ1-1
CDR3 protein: CASSIMGNGNTEAFF

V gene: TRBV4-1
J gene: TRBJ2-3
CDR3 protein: CASSQQGRTDTQYF

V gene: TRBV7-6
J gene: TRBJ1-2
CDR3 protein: CASSLGGNRERRGYTF

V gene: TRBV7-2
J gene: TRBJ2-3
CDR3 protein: CASSSGTSTDTQYF

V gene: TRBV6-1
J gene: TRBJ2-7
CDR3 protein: CASSEAGPYEQYF

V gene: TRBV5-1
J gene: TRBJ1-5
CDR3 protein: CASSNGQGVNQPQHF

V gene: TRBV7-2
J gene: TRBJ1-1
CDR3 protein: CASSPGQGGNTEAFF

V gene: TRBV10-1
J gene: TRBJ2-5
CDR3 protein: CASSGGLGETQYF

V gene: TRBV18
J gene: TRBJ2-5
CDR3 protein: CASSPGVGETQYF

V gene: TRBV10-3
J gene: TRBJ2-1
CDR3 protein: CAISESQGSYNEQFF

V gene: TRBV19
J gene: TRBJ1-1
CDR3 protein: CASSIGYETANTEAFF

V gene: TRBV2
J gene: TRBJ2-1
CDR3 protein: CASSLRSNEQFF

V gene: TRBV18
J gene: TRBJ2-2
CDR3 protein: CASSPEVSAGELFF

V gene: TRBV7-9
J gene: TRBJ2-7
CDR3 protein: CASSLTTGSDEQYF

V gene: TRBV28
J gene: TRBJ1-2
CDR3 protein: CASTRTGFFYGYTF

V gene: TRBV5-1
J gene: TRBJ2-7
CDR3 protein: CASSLVGGTALNEQYF

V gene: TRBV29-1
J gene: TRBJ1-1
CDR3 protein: CSVRIANTEAFF

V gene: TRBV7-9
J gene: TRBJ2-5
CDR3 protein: CASSVIRGSTRKETQYF

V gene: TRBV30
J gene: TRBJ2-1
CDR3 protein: CAWRGLGVGREGGNEQFF

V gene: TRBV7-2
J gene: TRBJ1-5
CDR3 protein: CASSQSNQPQHF

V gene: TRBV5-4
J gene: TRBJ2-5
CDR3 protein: CASSLGRNQETQYF

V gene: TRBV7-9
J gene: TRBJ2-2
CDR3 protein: CASSLPDTGELFF

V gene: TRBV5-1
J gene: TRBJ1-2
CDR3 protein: CASSLISGDYGYTF

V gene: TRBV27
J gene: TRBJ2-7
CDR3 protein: CASSPSSYEQYF

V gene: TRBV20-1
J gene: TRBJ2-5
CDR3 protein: CSARPGETQYF

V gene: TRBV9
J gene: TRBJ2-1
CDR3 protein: CASSRDSFSYNEQFF

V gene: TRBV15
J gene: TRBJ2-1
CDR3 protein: CATSRDSASGRDEQFF